This T cell receptor (beta chain) came from a study of shared clonotypes between healthy human individuals. For the study at large: Each donor had three CD4 naive, three CD4 memory, two CD8 naive and one CD8 memory plate. Points from the study as a whole: Estimated richness was generally greater in naive than memory subsets. Genetic and exposure-history diversity was limited by the small donor number.

Assay used: immunoSEQ multiplex PCR; TCRdb lists only in-frame clones, some missing. Found here are some 1.5 million clones, around 98% of them singletons; the top ten hold 0.4% to 0.55%. This clone has only one observation. Its cognate antigen is unknown. The ends were cut back, 4 bases at V and 4 bases at J, with 7 bases in the middle. This CDR3 has 12 residues. Germline lookup yields CDR1 SNHLY and CDR2 FYNNEI. The clonotype originates from a man aged 30 to 39 in good health. The sample consisted of naive CD4+ T cells sorted from blood. Stated subset: CD45RA+ positively selected. The chain joins TRBV2 to TRBJ1-2; D unresolved. In DNA form, the CDR3 reads TGTGCCAGCAGTGCAGACATCTATGGCTACACCTTC. Translating gives CASSADIYGYTF.